The 10 T cell receptor beta chains given below trace back to one sample, sequenced in a study of T cell responses to AZD1222 COVID-19 vaccine. The protocol was immunoSEQ multiplex PCR, while the TCRdb copy is restricted to in-frame clones and leaves out a portion. The sample contains tens of thousands of clones, around 88% of which appear only once. Here the sequenced sample was peripheral blood, taken on day 0 of MenACWY control vaccination. Receptors were obtained from an adult in good health.

V gene TRBV11-3 combines with J gene TRBJ1-3; D is undetermined. V was cut by 3 bases and J by 2 bases, with 5 bases left in between. Germline assignment: CDR1 SGHNT and CDR2 YENEEA. CDR3 length equals 13 residues. The CDR3 DNA reads TGTGCCAGCAGCTTCGGGGCTGGAAACACCATATATTTT. It specifies CASSFGAGNTIYF.

In nucleotides, the CDR3 is TGTGCCAGTAGTATGGGGACCCATAATTCACCCCTCCACTTT. Translating it yields CASSMGTHNSPLHF. V usage is TRBV19 and J usage is TRBJ1-6; D is perhaps TRBD1 (5 bases). The CDR3 sequence is 14 residues long. Germline CDR1 and CDR2: LNHDA and SQIVND (reference sequence). V dropped 3 bases and J dropped 5 bases, with 8 bases sitting between them.

V is TRBV27 and J is TRBJ2-7; 8 bases agree with TRBD2. V shed 5 bases and J 6 bases; nucleotides not matched to a gene: 12. This CDR3 spans 15 amino acids. CDR1 is MNHEY, CDR2 SMNVEV, per germline (reference sequence). The CDR3 reads CASSPWGTSSIEQYF. In nucleotides, the CDR3 is TGTGCCAGCAGTCCCTGGGGGACTAGTTCAATCGAGCAGTACTTC.

V and J are TRBV4-1 and TRBJ1-3; 8 nucleotides align to TRBD1. V lost 1 base, J lost 0 bases, and 2 bases stayed unmatched. The CDR3 sequence is 16 residues long. Germline V CDR1 and CDR2: MGHRA, YSYEKL. CDR3: CASSQAGGDSGNTIYF. The DNA for the CDR3 is TGCGCCAGCAGCCAAGCAGGGGGCGACTCTGGAAACACCATATATTTT.

The rearrangement uses TRBV15 and TRBJ1-5; D ambiguous. The CDR3 sequence is 13 residues long. Germline V lookup: CDR1 LNHNV, CDR2 YYDKDF (reference sequence). Trimming took off 5 bases at V and 2 bases at J, with 7 bases between the two ends. CDR3 in amino acids: CATSPTGNQPQHF. In nucleotides, the CDR3 is TGTGCCACCAGCCCCACGGGCAATCAGCCCCAGCATTTT.

The chain uses TRBV19 and TRBJ2-7, with D possibly being TRBD1 or TRBD2 (5 bases each). Deletions cut 1 base from V and 0 bases from J, with 13 bases between. The CDR3 has 16 amino acids. The germline V gene encodes CDR1 LNHDA and CDR2 SQIVND (reference sequence). The CDR3 sequence is CASSIGGTLSSYEQYF. In DNA, the CDR3 is TGTGCCAGTAGTATAGGTGGGACGTTGAGCTCCTACGAGCAGTACTTC. Full variable domain (rest looked up from reference TRBV19 and TRBJ2-7): DGGITQSPKYLFRKEGQNVTLSCEQNLNHDAMYWYRQDPGQGLRLIYYSQIVNDFQKGDIAEGYSVSREKKESFPLTVTSAQKNPTAFYLCASSIGGTLSSYEQYFGPGTRLTVT.

This clone was observed once. The chain is built from TRBV10-2 and TRBJ1-3, with D perhaps matching TRBD1 (5 bases). CDR3 length: 13 residues. V lost 7 bases to trimming and J lost 3 bases, with 10 bases between them. Germline loops: CDR1 WSHSY, CDR2 SAAADI. The CDR3 here is CASNGDGGNTIYF. In DNA form, the CDR3 reads TGCGCCAGCAACGGGGACGGTGGAAACACCATATATTTT.

The chain employs TRBV5-5 and TRBJ1-2; D not resolved. Trimming pared 4 bases from V and 5 bases from J, leaving 12 bases between. The CDR3 has 13 amino acids. Germline V gene lookup returns CDR1 SGHKS and CDR2 YYEKEE (reference sequence). The CDR3 is CASSPERSYGYTF. In DNA form, the CDR3 reads TGTGCCAGCAGCCCAGAGAGATCTTATGGCTACACCTTC.

This chain joins TRBV25-1 and TRBJ2-3; TRBD2 aligns across 11 bases. Per the germline V gene, CDR1 is MGHDK and CDR2 is SYGVNS. CDR3 length: 17 amino acids. Trimming at V came to 2 bases and at J to 3 bases, leaving 7 bases not matched to a gene. The CDR3 DNA sequence: TGTGCCAGCAGTGAAAGGGTGCGACTAGCGGGGACAGATACGCAGTATTTT. The encoded protein is CASSERVRLAGTDTQYF.

The gene calls are TRBV2 and TRBJ1-5; no firm D call. There are 15 residues in the CDR3. V was cut by 2 bases and J by 3 bases, with 11 bases left in between. Germline V gene sequence: CDR1 SNHLY, CDR2 FYNNEI. The chain's CDR3 is CASSERSGSNQPQHF. CDR3 nucleotides: TGTGCCAGCAGTGAACGGTCGGGCTCCAATCAGCCCCAGCATTTT.